These T cell receptor beta chains were read from a single sample in a study of blood T cell repertoires in COVID-19. Sequencing used immunoSEQ multiplex PCR; TCRdb keeps in-frame clones, though not all of them. Of 100,000 to 150,000 clones listed, over 60% were seen once; the top ten hold 1.9%. Sequenced: peripheral blood. All receptors derive from a woman aged 70-85 years with acute or convalescent COVID-19. Each CDR3 is given with its conserved first and last residue. A D gene is named only where the DNA matches it firmly. Expanded clones are given a class, and other clones once, few, many or no size at all.

-	TRBJ2-1	-	TRBV11-1	CASSLFNYNEQFF	TGTGCCAGCAGCTTATTCAACTACAATGAGCAGTTCTTC
-	TRBJ1-6	-	TRBV3-1/TRBV3-2	CASSLASSPLHF	TGTGCCAGCAGCCTAGCTAGCTCACCCCTCCACTTT
few	TRBJ1-4	TRBD1	TRBV6-5	CASSTTGRDEKLFF	TGTGCCAGCAGTACGACAGGGCGGGATGAAAAACTGTTTTTT
-	TRBJ1-2	-	TRBV28	CASSLLGPGGYTF	TGTGCCAGCAGTTTGTTAGGCCCGGGGGGCTACACCTTC
-	TRBJ1-1	-	TRBV25-1	CASSALNTEAFF	TGTGCCAGCAGTGCTCTGAACACTGAAGCTTTCTTT
-	TRBJ2-5	-	TRBV6-2/TRBV6-3	CASSFRGLGQETQYF	TGTGCCAGCAGTTTCAGGGGATTGGGCCAAGAGACCCAGTACTTC
-	TRBJ2-3	TRBD2	TRBV6-2/TRBV6-3	CASSYPRGGGVGTDTQYF	TGTGCCAGCAGTTACCCACGGGGGGGCGGGGTCGGCACAGATACGCAGTATTTT
-	TRBJ2-6	TRBD1	TRBV10-3	CAISEGRGIGGANVLTF	TGTGCCATCAGTGAAGGCAGGGGGATCGGTGGGGCCAACGTCCTGACTTTC
-	TRBJ2-3	TRBD2	TRBV2	CASRLAGSTDTQYF	TGTGCCAGCAGACTAGCGGGGAGCACAGATACGCAGTATTTT
-	TRBJ2-7	TRBD2	TRBV2	CASRTSGRFYEQYF	TGTGCCAGCAGGACTAGCGGGAGGTTCTACGAGCAGTACTTC
few	TRBJ1-2	TRBD1	TRBV6-1	CASSEGDRVAYGYTF	TGTGCCAGCAGTGAAGGGGACAGGGTGGCCTATGGCTACACCTTC
-	TRBJ1-1	-	TRBV19	CASGTRMGGAEAFF	TGTGCCAGTGGAACTCGGATGGGGGGGGCTGAAGCTTTCTTT
few	TRBJ2-1	-	TRBV5-5	CASSFRQIYNEQFF	TGTGCCAGCAGCTTTCGACAGATCTACAATGAGCAGTTCTTC
-	TRBJ1-3	TRBD1	TRBV30	CAWSQTGAGNTIYF	TGTGCCTGGAGTCAGACAGGGGCTGGAAACACCATATATTTT
few	TRBJ2-3	-	TRBV9	CASSVRPGADTQYF	TGTGCCAGCAGCGTAAGGCCAGGGGCAGATACGCAGTATTTT
-	TRBJ1-6	TRBD1	TRBV12-5	CASGGQGGYNSPLHF	TGTGCTAGTGGGGGACAGGGAGGATATAATTCACCCCTCCACTTT
-	TRBJ2-1	TRBD2	TRBV19	CASSTDQRGSYNEQFF	TGTGCCAGTAGTACCGATCAGCGGGGGTCCTACAATGAGCAGTTCTTC
-	TRBJ1-6	-	TRBV9	CASSVGLGGSPLHF	TGTGCCAGCAGCGTCGGACTCGGAGGTTCACCCCTCCACTTT
few	TRBJ2-1	-	TRBV7-9	CASSLVGDPGNEQFF	TGTGCCAGCAGCTTAGTAGGGGATCCGGGCAATGAGCAGTTCTTC
many	TRBJ1-2	TRBD1	TRBV13	CASSLSQGAYAYYGYTF	TGTGCCAGCAGCTTATCTCAGGGGGCGTATGCTTACTATGGCTACACCTTC
-	TRBJ2-7	-	TRBV2	CASSLVLF	TGTGCCAGCAGTCTCGTCCTTTTC
few	TRBJ1-1	TRBD1	TRBV4-2	CASSPGQLNTEAFF	TGTGCCAGCAGCCCGGGACAGTTGAACACTGAAGCTTTCTTT
-	TRBJ2-5	-	TRBV6-5	CASSYSIGLDETQYF	TGTGCCAGCAGTTACTCGATAGGCCTAGATGAGACCCAGTACTTC
-	TRBJ1-2	TRBD1	TRBV28	CASSPGTDYGYTF	TGTGCCAGCAGTCCCGGGACAGATTATGGCTACACCTTC
once	TRBJ2-1	TRBD2	TRBV27	CASSLIGGGPENEQFF	TGTGCCAGCAGTCTGATCGGGGGAGGGCCTGAGAATGAGCAGTTCTTC
-	TRBJ1-2	-	TRBV19	CASSPYTGYYGYTF	TGTGCCAGTAGTCCTTATACAGGGTACTATGGCTACACCTTC
-	TRBJ2-2	TRBD1	TRBV6-5	CASSYETGSGELFF	TGTGCCAGCAGTTATGAGACAGGGAGCGGGGAGCTGTTTTTT
-	TRBJ1-2	-	TRBV5-4	CASSPNPGAGGYTF	TGTGCCAGCAGCCCCAATCCGGGCGCGGGTGGCTACACCTTC
once	TRBJ2-7	TRBD1	TRBV18	CASSPRQPGDRGRNEQYF	TGTGCCAGCTCACCTCGTCAACCTGGGGACAGGGGTAGGAACGAGCAGTACTTC
few	TRBJ1-4	-	TRBV15	CATSRDGMGGLNEKLFF	TGTGCCACCAGCAGAGATGGGATGGGCGGGCTTAATGAAAAACTGTTTTTT
-	TRBJ2-1	TRBD2	TRBV4-3	CASSQVLAGGAYNEQFF	TGCGCCAGCAGCCAAGTGCTAGCGGGGGGAGCCTACAATGAGCAGTTCTTC
-	TRBJ2-5	TRBD2	TRBV5-1	CASSLGAGVETQYF	TGCGCCAGCAGCTTGGGGGCGGGAGTGGAGACCCAGTACTTC
-	TRBJ2-3	-	TRBV5-4	CASTDTSAHTQYF	TGTGCCAGCACCGATACGTCAGCGCATACGCAGTATTTT
few	TRBJ1-1	TRBD1	TRBV2	CASSAQGADTEAFF	TGTGCCAGCAGTGCTCAGGGGGCGGATACTGAAGCTTTCTTT
-	TRBJ1-1	TRBD1	TRBV6-5	CASSYGTGMTEAFF	TGTGCCAGCAGTTACGGGACAGGGATGACTGAAGCTTTCTTT
few	TRBJ2-5	TRBD2	TRBV15	CATSRAPGQRGAGGQETQYF	TGTGCCACCAGCAGAGCACCAGGTCAGCGGGGGGCAGGGGGACAAGAGACCCAGTACTTC
-	TRBJ1-4	-	TRBV28	CASRALGGVSEKLFF	TGTGCCAGCAGGGCCTTGGGAGGGGTCAGCGAAAAACTGTTTTTT
few	TRBJ1-4	TRBD1	TRBV25-1	CASSDDRGANEKLFF	TGTGCCAGCAGTGACGACAGGGGGGCTAATGAAAAACTGTTTTTT
-	TRBJ2-1	-	TRBV12-2	CASRLRQGPYNEQFF	TGTGCAAGTCGCTTAAGACAGGGGCCCTACAATGAGCAGTTCTTC
once	TRBJ2-1	-	TRBV7-6	CASSLARSGWEEQFF	TGTGCCAGCAGCTTAGCCAGGTCGGGATGGGAGGAGCAGTTCTTC
-	TRBJ2-5	TRBD2	TRBV7-2	CASNLAGSQETQYF	TGTGCCAGCAACCTAGCGGGGAGCCAAGAGACCCAGTACTTC
once	TRBJ1-6	-	TRBV6-6	CASSAERSPLHF	TGTGCCAGCAGTGCGGAGCGGTCACCCCTCCACTTT
-	TRBJ2-7	TRBD1	TRBV29-1	CSVLGTGAHEQYF	TGCAGCGTTTTAGGGACAGGGGCCCACGAGCAGTACTTC